This note documents a single T cell receptor beta chain sequence. Its antigen is undetermined. The data stem from a study of vaccination effects on CD4 cells after COVID-19. Study results and limitations: Late in the post-vaccination period, infection-induced and vaccine-induced clones underwent marked clonal contraction.

Sequencing used immunoSEQ multiplex PCR; TCRdb keeps in-frame clones, though not all of them. The sample contains approximately 50,000 clones, roughly three quarters of which appear only once. This CDR3 has 13 amino acids. V was clipped by 5 bases and J by 3 bases, with 8 bases between them. The germline V gene has CDR1 SGHTA and CDR2 FQGNSA. Prior to sequencing, the ViraFEST assay stimulated PBMC with viral peptide pools, which expanded the antigen-specific CD4+ T cells. Following culture for approximately ten days, CD4+ T cells were isolated. Vaccinees lacked prior SARS-CoV-2 infection and tested negative for nucleocapsid antibodies.

This clonotype was sampled from a human donor who received a COVID-19 vaccine. The chain has TRBV7-2 and TRBJ2-1; D ambiguous. The sequences come from CD4+ T cells from PBMCs cultured with HCoV-OC43 spike peptides, collected before COVID-19 vaccination. The subset denotes: HCoV-OC43 spike overlapping peptide pool stimulation. The CDR3 bases are TGTGCCAGCAGCCCGACGGTCTACAATGAGCAGTTCTTC. Its protein product is CASSPTVYNEQFF.